The 7 T cell receptor beta chains below come from one sample, sequenced in a study of blood T cells in healthy people across ages. Sample-barcoded 5' priming and a J-beta primer mix drove a second PCR of about 6 to 12 cycles. TCRdb processed the 5' RACE reads anew with MiXCR; each CDR3 protein has one entry. This sample has roughly 1,300,000 distinct CDR3 sequences, with 55% to 75% found just once. Sequencing input: blood. The receptors here all came from a man aged 18 to 35 in good health.

For this clonotype: The germline gene is not matched at one end of the junction; a read error may be the cause. This sequence joins TRBV19 and TRBJ2-1, with TRBD2 matching over 9 bases. The CDR3 has 15 residues. CDR1 LNHDA and CDR2 SQIVND come from the germline V gene (reference sequence). The CDR3 region has the DNA TGTGCCAGTGGTATCTCCGCGGGAGGGCCACGTGAGCAGTTCTTC. It yields the protein CASGISAGGPREQFF. Together with reference TRBV19 and TRBJ2-1, the CDR3 gives the full variable domain: DGGITQSPKYLFRKEGQNVTLSCEQNLNHDAMYWYRQDPGQGLRLIYYSQIVNDFQKGDIAEGYSVSREKKESFPLTVTSAQKNPTAFYLCASGISAGGPREQFFGPGTRLTVL.

The V and J genes are TRBV7-9 and TRBJ2-3; 8 positions agree with TRBD2. Germline CDR1 and CDR2: SEHNR and FQNEAQ (reference sequence). The CDR3 spans 15 residues. The V segment lost 0 bases and the J segment 4 bases; nucleotides outside the gene matches: 3. CDR3 protein: CASSLASGVADTQYF. The CDR3 bases are TGTGCCAGCAGCTTAGCTAGCGGGGTGGCAGATACGCAGTATTTT.

This rearrangement joins TRBV20-1 to TRBJ2-3; possible D gene TRBD2, 6 bases. CDR3 size: 14 residues. Germline V gene sequence: CDR1 DFQATT, CDR2 SNEGSKA (reference sequence). V was clipped by 2 bases and J by 5 bases, with 14 bases between them. The CDR3 DNA reads TGCAGTGCTAGATCGACATGGGGGGAAGATACGCAGTATTTT. This codes for CSARSTWGEDTQYF.

V usage is TRBV19 and J usage is TRBJ2-5, with 9 bases aligning to TRBD1. Germline values: CDR1 LNHDA, CDR2 SQIVND (reference sequence). Trimming took 6 bases from V and 11 from J; bases not matched to a gene: 13. The CDR3 is 14 residues long. CDR3 in DNA: TGTGCCAGTAGGGGACAGGGTGAGGGCGATGAGCAGTACTTC. Protein sequence: CASRGQGEGDEQYF.

The rearrangement links TRBV20-1 to TRBJ2-7; D is unresolved. V was shortened by 6 bases and J by 3 bases, with 12 bases between the two germline ends. Germline assignment: CDR1 DFQATT and CDR2 SNEGSKA (reference sequence). The CDR3 sequence is 12 residues long. Here the CDR3 DNA reads TGCAGTGCGGCGGAGTACCGCTACGAGCAGTACTTC. Translating it yields CSAAEYRYEQYF.

This clonotype has more than one count but fewer than ten. The V and J genes are TRBV11-2 and TRBJ1-2; D remains ambiguous. V was shortened by 4 bases and J by 2 bases, with 8 bases between the two germline ends. CDR1 is SGHAT and CDR2 is FQNNGV in the germline V gene. This CDR3 region has 13 residues. The CDR3 region has the DNA TGTGCCAGCAGCTCTTTGGGAAACTATGGCTACACCTTC. Its translation is CASSSLGNYGYTF.

The chain recombines TRBV27 with TRBJ2-1, with a weak D call TRBD1 (6 bases). The germline V gene has CDR1 MNHEY and CDR2 SMNVEV (reference sequence). Trimming took 3 bases from V and 9 from J, leaving 15 bases between them. The CDR3 runs 14 residues. The CDR3 sequence: CASSLGGGEGEQFF. In DNA, the CDR3 is TGTGCCAGCAGTTTGGGTGGGGGCGAAGGTGAGCAGTTCTTC.